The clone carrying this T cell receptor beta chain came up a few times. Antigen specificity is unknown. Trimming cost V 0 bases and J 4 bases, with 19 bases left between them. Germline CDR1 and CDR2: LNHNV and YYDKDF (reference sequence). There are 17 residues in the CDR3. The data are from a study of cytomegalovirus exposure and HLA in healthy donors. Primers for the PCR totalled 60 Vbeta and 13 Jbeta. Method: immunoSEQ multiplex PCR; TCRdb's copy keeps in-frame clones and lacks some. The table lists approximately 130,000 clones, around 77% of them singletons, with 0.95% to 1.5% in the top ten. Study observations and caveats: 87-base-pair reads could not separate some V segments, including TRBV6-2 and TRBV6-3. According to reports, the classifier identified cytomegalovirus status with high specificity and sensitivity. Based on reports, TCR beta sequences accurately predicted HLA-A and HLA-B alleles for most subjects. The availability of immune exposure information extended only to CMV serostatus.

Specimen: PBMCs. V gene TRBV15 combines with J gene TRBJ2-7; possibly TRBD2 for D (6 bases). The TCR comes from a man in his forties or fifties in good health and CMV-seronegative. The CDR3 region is CATSREGDGSLGYEQYF. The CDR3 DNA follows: TGTGCCACCAGCAGAGAGGGGGACGGGAGTCTTGGGTACGAGCAGTACTTC.